Following are 24 T cell receptor beta chains from one sample sequenced in a study of regulatory T cells in long-lasting Graves disease. Sequencing libraries for TCR beta were prepared with iRepertoire HTBI primers and Arm-PCR of CDR3 regions. TCRdb processed the multiplex PCR reads anew with MiXCR; each CDR3 protein has one entry. The sample records some 600,000 distinct CDR3 sequences, about 16% being singletons. Sample time point: newly diagnosed GD, antithyroid drugs for less than 3 months. The TCR library used RNA extracted from PBMCs. This sample also belongs to another study, concerning T cells in Graves' hyperthyroidism and ophthalmopathy.

The sample here was peripheral blood mononuclear cells (PBMCs), taken at new diagnosis, from a patient treated with antithyroid drugs. The receptor set was obtained from a man aged 18 to 29 with Graves disease.

Concerning this clonotype: This CDR3 is missing its conserved last phenylalanine or tryptophan, likely due to a read error. This chain connects TRBV20-1 to TRBJ2-1, with TRBD1 matching 8 bases. Germline lookup yields CDR1 DFQATT and CDR2 SNEGSKA (reference sequence). The CDR3 sequence is 14 residues long. V trimming: 3 bases; J trimming: 0 bases; junction bases outside the gene matches: 1. The CDR3 DNA is TGCAGTGCTAGGGACAGGGTCTCCTACAATGAGCAGTTCATC. This gives the protein CSARDRVSYNEQFI.

This clonotype was observed a handful of times. The chain uses TRBV7-9 and TRBJ2-7, with 7 bases identical to TRBD1. Looked up from germline, CDR1 is SEHNR and CDR2 is FQNEAQ (reference sequence). The CDR3 is made up of 14 amino acids. V shed 1 base and J 6 bases; nucleotides not matched to a gene: 6. CDR3 DNA sequence: TGTGCCAGCAGCTTAGGACAGGGTGCCATCGAGCAGTACTTC. This sequence encodes CASSLGQGAIEQYF.

The rearrangement links TRBV4-1 to TRBJ2-4; D is possibly TRBD1 or TRBD2 (6 bases each). This CDR3 has 15 amino acids. CDR1 is MGHRA and CDR2 is YSYEKL in the germline V gene. The ends were cut back, 0 bases at V and 14 bases at J, with 20 bases in the middle. CDR3 protein: CASSQDGGQGRLKYF. CDR3 nucleotides: TGCGCCAGCAGCCAAGATGGGGGGCAGGGGAGGCTCAAGTACTTC.

This clonotype came up many times. The chain uses TRBV7-9 and TRBJ2-1; the D call may be TRBD1 or TRBD2 (5 bases each). The CDR3 contains 15 residues. Trimming took 2 bases from V and 6 from J, leaving 14 bases between them. Germline V gene lookup returns CDR1 SEHNR and CDR2 FQNEAQ (reference sequence). This CDR3 is CASSLRGSEANEQFF. The DNA of the CDR3 is TGTGCCAGCAGCTTACGGGGCTCAGAAGCCAATGAGCAGTTCTTC.

This clonotype was counted many times. At one end, the junction sequence differs from germline, possibly due to a read error. This chain links TRBV27 with TRBJ2-3, with TRBD1 matching over 7 bases. This CDR3 has 15 amino acids. Germline CDR1 and CDR2: MNHEY and SMNVEV (reference sequence). The CDR3 loop is CASSPGTASTDTQYF. For the CDR3, the DNA is TGTGCTAGCAGCCCTGGGACAGCCAGCACAGATACGCAGTATTTT.

Ten or more counts support this clonotype. The V call is TRBV6-2 or TRBV6-3, the J call TRBJ2-2; 8 nucleotides align to TRBD1. The CDR3 totals 15 residues. Germline loops: CDR1 MNHEY, CDR2 SVGEGT. V shed 5 bases, J shed 6 bases, and the junction held 8 bases outside the gene matches. The CDR3 region is CASSAMDRVPGELFF. CDR3 sequence (DNA): TGTGCCAGCAGTGCCATGGACAGGGTCCCCGGGGAGCTGTTTTTT.

This clonotype has a handful of counts. The genes are TRBV9 and TRBJ2-3; 11 bases agree with TRBD2. Germline V gene data show CDR1 as SGDLS and CDR2 as YYNGEE. Trimming at V came to 3 bases and at J to 11 bases, leaving 20 bases not matched to a gene. The CDR3 runs 18 residues. The CDR3 DNA follows: TGTGCCAGCAGCGGCTACCACGGGACTAGCGGCCCTCTTCAAGGGCAGTATTTT. It encodes CASSGYHGTSGPLQGQYF.

Ten or more counts support this clonotype. V gene TRBV12-3 or TRBV12-4 combines with J gene TRBJ2-7, with 7 bases fitting TRBD2. J gave up 4 bases and V 6 bases, and 3 bases lay outside the gene matches. CDR3 length: 12 residues. CDR3 amino acids: CASSPGGYEQYF. The CDR3 DNA reads TGTGCCAGCAGCCCGGGGGGTTACGAGCAGTACTTC.

To note about this clonotype: Just one base apart from a much larger clone, this may be a read error. The chain recombines TRBV3-1 with TRBJ2-5, with TRBD2 identical over 8 bases. The CDR3 covers 16 residues. CDR1 and CDR2 (germline): LGHDT, YNNKEL (reference sequence). V shed 3 bases and J 11 bases; nucleotides not matched to a gene: 17. DNA of the CDR3: TGTGCCAGCAGCCACGATCGCGGGAGGTCTTACAATGAGCAGTACTTC. Translated: CASSHDRGRSYNEQYF.

This clonotype has only a few counts. This chain connects TRBV10-3 to TRBJ2-5, with D perhaps matching TRBD1 (6 bases). Germline V gene sequence: CDR1 ENHRY, CDR2 SYGVKD. Trimming shortened V by 0 bases and J by 4 bases, and 9 bases separated the two germline ends. CDR3 length: 14 amino acids. The DNA for the CDR3 is TGTGCCATCAGTGAGTCGACAGGCACAGAGACCCAGTACTTC. Translating it yields CAISESTGTETQYF.

This clonotype was recorded at least ten times. V and J are TRBV20-1 and TRBJ2-3, with 8 positions matching TRBD2. Unmatched junction bases numbered 15, after V lost 0 bases and J lost 1 base. This CDR3 region has 19 residues. CDR1 and CDR2 (germline): DFQATT, SNEGSKA (reference sequence). The CDR3 coding sequence is TGCAGTGCTAGAGATCTCCGCGGATCCAGCGGGAGAGGCACAGATACGCAGTATTTT. This encodes CSARDLRGSSGRGTDTQYF.

CDR3 coding DNA: TGTGCCTGTTCTGAGGACACCTCCTACAATGAGCAGTTCTTC. It codes for CACSEDTSYNEQFF. This rearrangement joins TRBV27 to TRBJ2-1; tentative D call: TRBD1 (5 bases). V was shortened by 11 bases and J by 0 bases, with 14 bases between the two germline ends. This CDR3 comprises 14 residues. The germline V gene has CDR1 MNHEY and CDR2 SMNVEV (reference sequence).

This clonotype was counted only a few times. The genes are TRBV20-1 and TRBJ2-5; perhaps TRBD2 as D (6 bases). V lost 3 bases to trimming and J lost 1 base, with 21 bases between them. The CDR3 extends over 17 amino acids. Germline V gene sequence: CDR1 DFQATT, CDR2 SNEGSKA (reference sequence). The CDR3 protein is CSARGWGGAAVQETQYF. For the CDR3, the DNA is TGCAGTGCTAGGGGGTGGGGCGGGGCGGCCGTCCAAGAGACCCAGTACTTC.

This clonotype was observed many times. The chain combines TRBV12-3 or TRBV12-4 with TRBJ1-1; D is perhaps TRBD1 (5 bases). Trimming pared 10 bases from V and 4 bases from J, leaving 16 bases between. This CDR3 is 13 amino acids long. The CDR3 reads CATDSHASTEAFF. Written as DNA, the CDR3 is TGTGCCACCGACAGCCATGCGAGCACTGAAGCTTTCTTT.

The chain has TRBV11-2 and TRBJ1-2, with D maybe TRBD1 (5 bases). The germline V gene has CDR1 SGHAT and CDR2 FQNNGV. V lost 8 bases and J 7 bases, leaving 26 bases between the germline ends. The CDR3 is 16 amino acids. In DNA, the CDR3 is TGTGCCAGCGGATCAATCGGGCAGGGATGGGCCCTTGGCTACACCTTC. Its translation is CASGSIGQGWALGYTF. Combining the CDR3 with reference TRBV11-2 and TRBJ1-2 gives the whole variable domain EAGVAQSPRYKIIEKRQSVAFWCNPISGHATLYWYQQILGQGPKLLIQFQNNGVVDDSQLPKDRFSAERLKGVDSTLKIQPAKLEDSAVYLCASGSIGQGWALGYTFGSGTRLTVV.

This clonotype was recorded many times. Here the CDR3 reads CAWHSGYNEQFF. Written as DNA, the CDR3 is TGTGCCTGGCATAGCGGCTACAATGAGCAGTTCTTC. This rearrangement joins TRBV30 to TRBJ2-1; D is perhaps TRBD2 (6 bases). This CDR3 has 12 amino acids. The germline V and J ends were trimmed by 5 bases and 3 bases, with 8 bases remaining between them. Germline values: CDR1 GTSNPN, CDR2 SVGIG (reference sequence).

This clonotype was seen at least ten times. The rearrangement joins TRBV27 to TRBJ2-7; either TRBD1 or TRBD2 may fit D (5 bases each). This CDR3 has 15 amino acids. Germline CDR1 and CDR2: MNHEY and SMNVEV (reference sequence). Trimming left V 6 bases short and J 0 bases short, with 15 bases between. This CDR3 is CASSSAGTLSYEQYF. CDR3 sequence (DNA): TGTGCCAGCAGCTCAGCAGGGACCCTCTCCTACGAGCAGTACTTC.

The table lists this clonotype with a few counts. The chain employs TRBV7-9 and TRBJ2-7; 9 bases align to TRBD1. This CDR3 is 15 amino acids long. CDR1 SEHNR and CDR2 FQNEAQ come from the germline V gene (reference sequence). Trimming at V came to 5 bases and at J to 4 bases, leaving 9 bases not matched to a gene. The CDR3 is CASSQDQQGAYEQYF. CDR3 nucleotide sequence: TGTGCCAGCAGCCAGGACCAACAGGGGGCGTACGAGCAGTACTTC.

The rearrangement links TRBV5-1 to TRBJ1-6; D perhaps matches TRBD1 (6 bases). Germline assignment: CDR1 SGHRS and CDR2 YFSETQ. Trimming took off 4 bases at V and 7 bases at J, with 18 bases between the two ends. CDR3 length: 16 amino acids. The DNA of the CDR3 is TGCGCCAGCAGCCGCGGGATCGGGGGCAGCAATTCACCCCTCCACTTT. Protein product: CASSRGIGGSNSPLHF.

This clonotype has at least ten counts. The V call is TRBV3-1, the J call TRBJ2-1; TRBD2 matches at 12 bases. The CDR3 covers 17 residues. V trimming: 5 bases; J trimming: 8 bases; junction bases outside the gene matches: 13. Germline CDR1 and CDR2: LGHDT and YNNKEL (reference sequence). Here the CDR3 DNA reads TGTGCCAGCAGCGAAACAGTTCTAGCGGGAGGGCCATATGAGCAGTTCTTC. It translates to CASSETVLAGGPYEQFF.

This clonotype was picked up many times. The rearrangement joins TRBV13 to TRBJ2-7; 8 positions agree with TRBD1. Trimming took 1 base from V and 9 from J; bases not matched to a gene: 11. The CDR3 sequence is 15 residues long. Germline CDR1 PRHDT, CDR2 FYEKMQ (reference sequence). This CDR3 reads CASSLAGQGFGRQYF. CDR3 coding DNA: TGTGCCAGCAGCTTAGCTGGACAGGGATTTGGCCGGCAGTACTTC.

The sample holds many counts of this clonotype. The chain has TRBV6-4 and TRBJ1-5, with D possibly being TRBD1 (5 bases). V lost 8 bases to trimming and J lost 2 bases, with 28 bases between them. The germline CDR1 and CDR2 sequences are MRHNA and SNTAGT. CDR3 length: 19 residues. The CDR3 is CASPFGGNAQGGGNQPQHF. The CDR3 DNA follows: TGTGCCAGCCCCTTTGGGGGGAATGCCCAGGGTGGTGGCAATCAGCCCCAGCATTTT.

CDR3 residues: CATSDDRTGCGTEAFF. The CDR3, as DNA: TGTGCCACCAGTGATGACCGGACAGGGTGTGGCACTGAAGCTTTCTTT. The rearrangement joins TRBV24-1 to TRBJ1-1; 8 bases are shared with TRBD1. Germline V lookup: CDR1 KGHDR, CDR2 SFDVKD. The CDR3 loop spans 16 amino acids. V lost 3 bases and J lost 4; bases outside the gene matches: 9.

This clonotype was counted at least ten times. The chain employs TRBV7-6 and TRBJ2-5; 12 bases match TRBD2. With V trimmed by 5 bases and J by 5 bases, 9 bases remained unmatched. Germline values: CDR1 SGHVS, CDR2 FNYEAQ. CDR3 size: 16 residues. CDR3 region: CASSTRLAGDAETQYF. The CDR3 region has the DNA TGTGCCAGCAGCACCCGACTAGCGGGAGATGCGGAGACCCAGTACTTC.